A selection of T cell receptor beta chains follows, all from one sample in a study of cytomegalovirus exposure and HLA in healthy donors. The table came from immunoSEQ multiplex PCR; TCRdb's copy has only in-frame clones and leaves some out. The data hold over 150,000 clones, with 75% to 90% observed a single time. Material for sequencing was PBMCs. Receptor source: a woman aged 45-65 years in good health and CMV-seropositive. CDR3s include the opening cysteine and the closing phenylalanine or tryptophan. D genes are given only for firm matches. The size field is filled for only some rows; it gives once, few, many or a size class.

v_gene: TRBV10-3; d_gene: TRBD1; abundance: -; j_gene: TRBJ1-1; CDR3nt: TGTGCCATCGGGGACAGGGCGAATGAAGCTTTCTTT; CDR3aa: CAIGDRANEAFF
v_gene: TRBV28; d_gene: TRBD1; abundance: -; j_gene: TRBJ1-1; CDR3nt: TGTGCCAGCAGTCGTACAGGGGGGTTAGCTGAAGCTTTCTTT; CDR3aa: CASSRTGGLAEAFF
v_gene: TRBV4-2; d_gene: -; abundance: once; j_gene: TRBJ1-1; CDR3nt: TGTGCCAGCATACCTGCGACAGCGGCGGGAATGAACACTGAAGCTTTCTTT; CDR3aa: CASIPATAAGMNTEAFF
v_gene: TRBV7-8; d_gene: TRBD2; abundance: -; j_gene: TRBJ2-1; CDR3nt: TGTGCCAGCACTAGCGGGGAATACAATGAGCAGTTCTTC; CDR3aa: CASTSGEYNEQFF
v_gene: TRBV6-1; d_gene: -; abundance: few; j_gene: TRBJ2-7; CDR3nt: TGTGCCAGCATTACAGGGACGAGGGGCGAGCAGTACTTC; CDR3aa: CASITGTRGEQYF
v_gene: TRBV28; d_gene: TRBD1; abundance: once; j_gene: TRBJ2-1; CDR3nt: TGTGCCGCGTGGGACAGATACAATGAGCAGTTCTTC; CDR3aa: CAAWDRYNEQFF
v_gene: TRBV28; d_gene: -; abundance: -; j_gene: TRBJ1-2; CDR3nt: TGTGCCAGCAGTTTACCGACAAAAGCAGGCTATGGCTACACCTTC; CDR3aa: CASSLPTKAGYGYTF
v_gene: TRBV12-5; d_gene: TRBD1; abundance: -; j_gene: TRBJ1-4; CDR3nt: TGTGCTAGTGGTTTGGTACCGGGACAGGCAGCAACTAATGAAAAACTGTTTTTT; CDR3aa: CASGLVPGQAATNEKLFF
v_gene: TRBV27; d_gene: TRBD2; abundance: -; j_gene: TRBJ2-7; CDR3nt: TGTGCCAGCAGTTCGTTAGCGGGGAGTACCTACGAGCAGTACTTC; CDR3aa: CASSSLAGSTYEQYF
v_gene: TRBV25-1; d_gene: -; abundance: few; j_gene: TRBJ2-1; CDR3nt: TGTGCCAGCAGGGGGAGTGGTAAACTCCCCAATGAGCAGTTCTTC; CDR3aa: CASRGSGKLPNEQFF
v_gene: TRBV2; d_gene: -; abundance: -; j_gene: TRBJ1-5; CDR3nt: TGTGCCAGCAGGACCGACACCTATCAGCCCCAGCATTTT; CDR3aa: CASRTDTYQPQHF
v_gene: TRBV29-1; d_gene: -; abundance: -; j_gene: TRBJ1-3; CDR3nt: TGCAGCGTTGTCCTCGGGTCCGTGGTGTCAGGAAACACCATATATTTT; CDR3aa: CSVVLGSVVSGNTIYF
v_gene: TRBV28; d_gene: TRBD1; abundance: -; j_gene: TRBJ1-5; CDR3nt: TGTGCCAGCAGATGGACAGGGAATCAGCCCCAGCATTTT; CDR3aa: CASRWTGNQPQHF
v_gene: TRBV5-1; d_gene: TRBD1; abundance: -; j_gene: TRBJ2-5; CDR3nt: TGCGCCAGCAGCGTCGGGACAGGGGGGCAAGAGACCCAGTACTTC; CDR3aa: CASSVGTGGQETQYF
v_gene: TRBV29-1; d_gene: TRBD1; abundance: -; j_gene: TRBJ2-7; CDR3nt: TGCAGCGGTGCCCTACAGGGGGTAAACGAGCAGTACTTC; CDR3aa: CSGALQGVNEQYF
v_gene: TRBV28; d_gene: TRBD1; abundance: -; j_gene: TRBJ1-4; CDR3nt: TGTGCCAGCAGCTCCTCAGGGGGAACTAATGAAAAACTGTTTTTT; CDR3aa: CASSSSGGTNEKLFF
v_gene: TRBV19; d_gene: TRBD1; abundance: -; j_gene: TRBJ2-7; CDR3nt: TGTGCCAGTAGTTTCCCCGGGACAGGGATTTACGAGCAGTACTTC; CDR3aa: CASSFPGTGIYEQYF
v_gene: TRBV18; d_gene: TRBD2; abundance: -; j_gene: TRBJ2-5; CDR3nt: TGTGCCAGCTCACCAAGCACGACTAGCGGGAGGGAGACCCAGTACTTC; CDR3aa: CASSPSTTSGRETQYF
v_gene: TRBV7-2; d_gene: -; abundance: -; j_gene: TRBJ2-3; CDR3nt: TGTGCCAGCAGCTTCCTAGCGTCTAGCACAGATACGCAGTATTTT; CDR3aa: CASSFLASSTDTQYF
v_gene: TRBV29-1; d_gene: TRBD1; abundance: -; j_gene: TRBJ1-2; CDR3nt: TGCAGCGGACAGGGCGGCGGGGGCTACACCTTC; CDR3aa: CSGQGGGGYTF
v_gene: TRBV29-1; d_gene: TRBD2; abundance: once; j_gene: TRBJ2-5; CDR3nt: TGCAGCGCTCCCCAGGGACTATACCAAGAGACCCAGTACTTC; CDR3aa: CSAPQGLYQETQYF
v_gene: TRBV10-3; d_gene: -; abundance: -; j_gene: TRBJ2-7; CDR3nt: TGTGCCATCAGCCAGTCCTACGAGCAGTACTTC; CDR3aa: CAISQSYEQYF
v_gene: TRBV10-2; d_gene: TRBD1; abundance: -; j_gene: TRBJ1-4; CDR3nt: TGCGCCAGCAGTACCGGGACAGGGGGCCTGGGTGAAAAACTGTTTTTT; CDR3aa: CASSTGTGGLGEKLFF
v_gene: TRBV6-5; d_gene: TRBD1; abundance: -; j_gene: TRBJ1-4; CDR3nt: TGTGCCAGCGGGAGGGACAGGGTGAATGAAAAACTGTTTTTT; CDR3aa: CASGRDRVNEKLFF
v_gene: TRBV25-1; d_gene: TRBD1; abundance: -; j_gene: TRBJ2-5; CDR3nt: TGTGCCAGCAGTGAATTTTCGGGGACAGGGTCCGACCGGGAGACCCAGTACTTC; CDR3aa: CASSEFSGTGSDRETQYF
v_gene: TRBV27; d_gene: -; abundance: -; j_gene: TRBJ2-7; CDR3nt: TGTGCCAGCAGTTTAATGTTGGGGGGTCGGGAGCAGTACTTC; CDR3aa: CASSLMLGGREQYF
v_gene: TRBV28; d_gene: -; abundance: once; j_gene: TRBJ2-7; CDR3nt: TGTGCCAGCAGTTTAGGGCCTTCCTACGAGCAGTACTTC; CDR3aa: CASSLGPSYEQYF